Listed below are T cell receptor beta chains from one sample, sequenced in a study of cytomegalovirus exposure and HLA in healthy donors. Sequencing was performed with immunoSEQ multiplex PCR; in TCRdb, only in-frame clones are kept and a portion is missing. The sample shows around 88,000 clones, and about 5.5% sits with its ten largest clones. The source material was PBMCs. The origin of the receptors is a girl between 5 and 17 years old in good health and CMV-seropositive. The CDR3 runs from the conserved cysteine through the conserved F or W. D genes are given only for firm matches.

D	V	J	CDR3	DNA
.	TRBV2	TRBJ1-5	CASSGLDTNQPQHF	TGTGCCAGCAGTGGATTGGACACGAATCAGCCCCAGCATTTT
.	TRBV19	TRBJ1-1	CASRGADNTEAFF	TGTGCCAGTCGGGGTGCGGACAACACTGAAGCTTTCTTT
TRBD1	TRBV6-1	TRBJ1-1	CASSSRDRGTAEAFF	TGTGCCAGCAGTAGCCGGGACAGGGGAACCGCTGAAGCTTTCTTT
.	TRBV6-1	TRBJ2-7	CAINPGTLAYEQYF	TGTGCCATAAACCCCGGGACACTAGCCTACGAGCAGTACTTC
TRBD2	TRBV4-1	TRBJ2-1	CASSQQLAEIEQFF	TGCGCCAGCAGCCAACAACTAGCGGAAATTGAGCAGTTCTTC
TRBD1	TRBV18	TRBJ1-4	CASSPRTGDNEKLFF	TGTGCCAGCTCACCGAGGACAGGGGATAATGAAAAACTGTTTTTT
.	TRBV11-3	TRBJ2-1	CASSSGHYNEQFF	TGTGCCAGCAGCTCCGGACATTACAATGAGCAGTTCTTC
TRBD2	TRBV29-1	TRBJ2-1	CSVPGLAGRSSDNEQFF	TGCAGCGTGCCGGGACTAGCGGGGAGGAGCTCCGACAATGAGCAGTTCTTC
TRBD2	TRBV5-6	TRBJ2-3	CASSPSGGTDTQYF	TGTGCCAGCAGCCCTAGCGGGGGCACAGATACGCAGTATTTT
.	TRBV30	TRBJ1-6	CAWSVQTENSPLHF	TGTGCCTGGAGTGTACAAACGGAGAATTCACCCCTCCACTTT
.	TRBV2	TRBJ1-5	CASSGDSFNQPQHF	TGTGCCAGCAGTGGCGACAGCTTCAATCAGCCCCAGCATTTT
.	TRBV5-4	TRBJ1-1	CASSVGNTEAFF	TGTGCCAGCAGCGTCGGTAACACTGAAGCTTTCTTT
TRBD2	TRBV6-5	TRBJ2-1	CASSPSAGGQNEQFF	TGTGCCAGCAGTCCCTCGGCGGGGGGCCAAAATGAGCAGTTCTTC
.	TRBV27	TRBJ1-2	CASKELFGTSYTF	TGTGCCAGCAAAGAGCTTTTCGGGACATCCTACACCTTC
TRBD1	TRBV28	TRBJ1-2	CASSLERQGARGYTF	TGTGCCAGCAGTTTAGAGAGACAGGGGGCGCGTGGCTACACCTTC
TRBD1	TRBV6-1	TRBJ2-5	CASRGTGYQETQYF	TGTGCCAGCAGGGGGACAGGGTACCAAGAGACCCAGTACTTC
.	TRBV4-1	TRBJ1-1	CASSQDEQGVTEAFF	TGCGCCAGCAGCCAAGACGAACAGGGCGTGACTGAAGCTTTCTTT
.	TRBV5-1	TRBJ2-1	CASSLGWSSYNEQFF	TGCGCCAGCAGCTTGGGCTGGAGCTCCTACAATGAGCAGTTCTTC
TRBD1	TRBV10-3	TRBJ1-5	CAISEWETGAEQPQHF	TGTGCCATCAGTGAGTGGGAGACAGGGGCGGAACAGCCCCAGCATTTT
.	TRBV4-3	TRBJ2-2	CASSQEAGTTGELFF	TGCGCCAGCAGCCAAGAAGCGGGTACGACCGGGGAGCTGTTTTTT
.	TRBV28	TRBJ2-2	CASSTLGWELFF	TGTGCCAGCAGTACGCTAGGTTGGGAGCTGTTTTTT
.	TRBV28	TRBJ2-2	CASSPPGAGELFF	TGTGCCAGCAGTCCCCCCGGGGCCGGGGAGCTGTTTTTT
.	TRBV6-1	TRBJ1-5	CASTEGLRQPQHF	TGTGCCAGCACGGAGGGTCTGCGGCAGCCCCAGCATTTT
.	TRBV30	TRBJ2-1	CAWSVLGGFSYNEQFF	TGTGCCTGGAGTGTACTAGGAGGGTTCTCCTACAATGAGCAGTTCTTC
.	TRBV30	TRBJ1-5	CAWSVPGWVQPQHF	TGTGCCTGGAGTGTACCCGGGTGGGTACAGCCCCAGCATTTT
.	TRBV4-1	TRBJ2-7	CASSQETGPYEQYF	TGCGCCAGCAGCCAAGAGACGGGTCCCTACGAGCAGTACTTC
.	TRBV29-1	TRBJ2-3	CSVGSYGVIGDTQYF	TGCAGCGTTGGCTCGTACGGGGTAATAGGAGATACGCAGTATTTT
.	TRBV15	TRBJ1-2	CATSREMGGLGGYTF	TGTGCCACCAGCAGAGAAATGGGGGGGCTGGGAGGCTACACCTTC
.	TRBV5-1	TRBJ2-7	CASSLDVKQDEQYF	TGCGCCAGCAGCTTGGATGTCAAACAAGACGAGCAGTACTTC
TRBD1	TRBV11-1	TRBJ1-1	CASSERQGLNTEAFF	TGTGCCAGCAGCGAAAGACAGGGGTTGAACACTGAAGCTTTCTTT
.	TRBV6-1	TRBJ1-1	CASSELEGSGTEAFF	TGTGCCAGCAGTGAGTTGGAGGGGTCGGGGACTGAAGCTTTCTTT
TRBD2	TRBV6-1	TRBJ2-7	CASSVGGLAYEQYF	TGTGCCAGCAGCGTCGGGGGACTAGCTTACGAGCAGTACTTC
.	TRBV27	TRBJ2-2	CASSYGTDGELFF	TGTGCCAGCAGTTACGGGACTGACGGGGAGCTGTTTTTT
TRBD2	TRBV29-1	TRBJ2-5	CSVAGTSGASLETQYF	TGCAGCGTTGCCGGGACTAGCGGGGCATCGTTAGAGACCCAGTACTTC
TRBD1	TRBV5-4	TRBJ1-2	CASRATGTGGSDGYTF	TGTGCCAGCAGGGCCACCGGGACAGGGGGCAGCGATGGCTACACCTTC
TRBD2	TRBV4-2	TRBJ2-1	CASSQARGAGGDNEQFF	TGTGCCAGCAGCCAAGCAAGAGGAGCGGGGGGGGACAATGAGCAGTTCTTC
TRBD1	TRBV7-9	TRBJ2-2	CASSYHEGTGNTGELFF	TGTGCCAGCAGCTACCACGAGGGGACAGGGAACACCGGGGAGCTGTTTTTT
TRBD1	TRBV6-5	TRBJ2-7	CASSGDRSYEQYF	TGTGCCAGCAGTGGGGACAGGAGCTACGAGCAGTACTTC
.	TRBV28	TRBJ1-1	CASSFGRATEAFF	TGTGCCAGCAGTTTCGGTCGCGCGACTGAAGCTTTCTTT
TRBD2	TRBV7-9	TRBJ2-5	CASSGPGSGGQETQYF	TGTGCCAGCAGCGGCCCGGGTAGCGGGGGTCAAGAGACCCAGTACTTC
TRBD2	TRBV11-2	TRBJ2-3	CASSFRLAGGSDTQYF	TGTGCCAGCAGCTTTCGACTAGCGGGGGGGTCAGATACGCAGTATTTT
TRBD1	TRBV5-4	TRBJ1-2	CASSLVGQGALYGYTF	TGTGCCAGCAGCTTGGTGGGGCAGGGGGCGCTCTATGGCTACACCTTC
TRBD1	TRBV4-3	TRBJ1-1	CASSHRQGSEAFF	TGCGCCAGCAGCCACCGACAGGGGAGTGAAGCTTTCTTT
.	TRBV5-4	TRBJ2-7	CASSLEGAYEQYF	TGTGCCAGCAGCTTGGAGGGGGCCTACGAGCAGTACTTC
.	TRBV29-1	TRBJ2-5	CSVGDWDIQETQYF	TGCAGCGTTGGGGATTGGGACATACAAGAGACCCAGTACTTC
.	TRBV4-3	TRBJ2-1	CASSLGTGDMNEQFF	TGCGCCAGCAGCCTAGGGACTGGCGATATGAATGAGCAGTTCTTC
.	TRBV6-6	TRBJ1-3	CASSGRTAPRNTIYF	TGTGCCAGCAGTGGTAGGACAGCCCCACGAAACACCATATATTTT
.	TRBV5-1	TRBJ2-1	CASSLGAGGNNEQFF	TGCGCCAGCAGCTTGGGGGCAGGGGGGAACAATGAGCAGTTCTTC
.	TRBV18	TRBJ1-1	CASSPPGGVDTEAFF	TGTGCCAGCTCACCACCGGGGGGGGTCGACACTGAAGCTTTCTTT
TRBD1	TRBV6-1	TRBJ1-5	CASGNRGLNQPQHF	TGTGCCAGCGGGAACAGGGGGCTCAATCAGCCCCAGCATTTT
TRBD1	TRBV11-1	TRBJ2-5	CASSLGTGITETQYF	TGTGCCAGCAGCTTAGGGACAGGGATTACGGAGACCCAGTACTTC
TRBD1	TRBV5-4	TRBJ2-2	CASRKGQVNTGELFF	TGTGCCAGCAGGAAGGGACAGGTGAACACCGGGGAGCTGTTTTTT
.	TRBV2	TRBJ1-1	CASSDYTEAFF	TGTGCCAGCAGTGACTACACTGAAGCTTTCTTT
TRBD2	TRBV4-1	TRBJ2-7	CASSQEEGRGEQYF	TGCGCCAGCAGCCAAGAAGAAGGGAGGGGCGAGCAGTACTTC
TRBD1	TRBV6-5	TRBJ2-5	CASSSTTGFSQETQYF	TGTGCCAGCAGTTCGACGACAGGGTTTAGTCAAGAGACCCAGTACTTC
TRBD2	TRBV9	TRBJ2-2	CASSDRLAGGSGELFF	TGTGCCAGCAGCGACCGACTAGCGGGGGGCTCCGGGGAGCTGTTTTTT
.	TRBV28	TRBJ1-5	CASSVRADQPQHF	TGTGCCAGCAGCGTCAGGGCCGATCAGCCCCAGCATTTT